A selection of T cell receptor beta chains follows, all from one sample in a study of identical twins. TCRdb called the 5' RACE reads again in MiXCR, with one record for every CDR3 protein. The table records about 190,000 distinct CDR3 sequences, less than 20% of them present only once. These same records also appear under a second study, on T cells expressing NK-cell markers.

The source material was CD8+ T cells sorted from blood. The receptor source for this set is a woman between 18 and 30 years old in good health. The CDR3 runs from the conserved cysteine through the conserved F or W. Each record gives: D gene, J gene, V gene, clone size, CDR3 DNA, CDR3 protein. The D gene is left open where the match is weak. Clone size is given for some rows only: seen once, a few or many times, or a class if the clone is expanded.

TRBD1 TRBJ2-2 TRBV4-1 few TGCGCCAGCAGCCAAGAAAGGACAGGGGTGTACGGGGAGCTGTTTTTT CASSQERTGVYGELFF
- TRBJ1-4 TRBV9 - TGTGCCAGCAGCGTAGGAGGGGAGACTAATGAAAAACTGTTTTTT CASSVGGETNEKLFF
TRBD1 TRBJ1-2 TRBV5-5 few TGTGCCAGCAGCTTGGGACAGGGTTCCGCTGATGGCTACACCTTC CASSLGQGSADGYTF
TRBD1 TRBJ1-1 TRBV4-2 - TGTGCCAGCAGCCAAGATTGGGACAGGGGCACTGAAGCTTTCTTT CASSQDWDRGTEAFF
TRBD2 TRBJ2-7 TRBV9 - TGTGCCAGCAGTGGAGGGGGACTAGCGACCTACGAGCAGTACTTC CASSGGGLATYEQYF
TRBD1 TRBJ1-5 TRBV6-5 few TGTGCCAGCAGTTCAGGGGGATACAATCAGCCCCAGCATTTT CASSSGGYNQPQHF
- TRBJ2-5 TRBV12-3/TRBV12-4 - TGTGCCAGCAGTTTGATGGTTGGGGAGACCCAGTACTTC CASSLMVGETQYF
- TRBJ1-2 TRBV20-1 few TGCAGTGCTAGAGCAACAGACTATGGCTACACCTTC CSARATDYGYTF
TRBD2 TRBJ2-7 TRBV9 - TGTGCCAGCAGCGTAGCGTTCGGGGGGTCCTACGAGCAGTACTTC CASSVAFGGSYEQYF
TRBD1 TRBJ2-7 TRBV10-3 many TGTGCCATCAGTGAGCGGGACAGGATAATCTACGAGCAGTACTTC CAISERDRIIYEQYF
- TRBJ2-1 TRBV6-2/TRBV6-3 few TGTGCCAGCAATGGTGACGGACCCAATGAGCAGTTCTTC CASNGDGPNEQFF
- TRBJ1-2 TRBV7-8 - TGTGCCAGCAGCTCCACAGGGTTCCTATATGGCTACACCTTC CASSSTGFLYGYTF
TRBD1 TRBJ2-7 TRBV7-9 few TGTGCCAGCAGCCCCGGGACAGGGCGATACGAGCAGTACTTC CASSPGTGRYEQYF
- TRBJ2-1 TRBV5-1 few TGCGCCAGCAGCCTGCCGTCATACAATGAGCAGTTCTTC CASSLPSYNEQFF
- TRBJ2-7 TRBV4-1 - TGCGCCAGCAGCCCCTCAGGGACCTACGAGCAGTACTTC CASSPSGTYEQYF
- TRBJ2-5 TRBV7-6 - TGTGCCAGCAGCCTACAGGGTAATAGCCAGACCCAGTACTTC CASSLQGNSQTQYF
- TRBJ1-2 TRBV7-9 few TGTGCCAGCAGCTCTCAGGACACTGGCTACACCTTC CASSSQDTGYTF
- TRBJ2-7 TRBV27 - TGTGCCGTCCTGGACGGCTCCTACGAGCAGTACTTC CAVLDGSYEQYF
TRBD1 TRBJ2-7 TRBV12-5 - TGTGCTAGTGGTTTGCCGACAGGGAGCTCCTACGAGCAGTACTTC CASGLPTGSSYEQYF
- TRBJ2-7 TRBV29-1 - TGCAGCGTTGAAGGAGGTAGGGTCGAGCAGTACTTC CSVEGGRVEQYF
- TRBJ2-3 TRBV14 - TGTGCCAGCAGCCCGAACCTCTGGGGGCGGAACACAGATACGCAGTATTTT CASSPNLWGRNTDTQYF
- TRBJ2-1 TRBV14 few TGTGCCAGCAGCCGGGACGGCTACAATGAGCAGTTCTTC CASSRDGYNEQFF
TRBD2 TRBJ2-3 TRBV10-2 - TGCGCCAGCAGTGAGTCAGCTTTGGCGGGGGGGTTCCCAGATACGCAGTATTTT CASSESALAGGFPDTQYF
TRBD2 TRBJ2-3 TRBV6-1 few TGTGCCAGCCTACTAGACGCGGGACTAGCGCCTAGCACAGATACGCAGTATTTT CASLLDAGLAPSTDTQYF
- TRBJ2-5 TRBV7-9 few TGTGCCAGCACAACGCGGGAGACCCAGTACTTC CASTTRETQYF
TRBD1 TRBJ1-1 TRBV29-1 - TGCAGCGGCGTACAGGGGGGGACTGAAGCTTTCTTT CSGVQGGTEAFF
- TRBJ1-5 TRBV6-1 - TGTGCCAGCAGTCCCATGGGCGGGAGCAATCAGCCCCAGCATTTT CASSPMGGSNQPQHF
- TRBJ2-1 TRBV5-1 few TGCGCCAGCAGAGACAAGCCAGATGAGCAGTTCTTC CASRDKPDEQFF
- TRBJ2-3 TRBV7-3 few TGTGCCAGCAGCCCCATGAAAGCCCTTAGCACAGATACGCAGTATTTT CASSPMKALSTDTQYF
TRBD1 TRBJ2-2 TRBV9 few TGTGCCAGCAGCGCCTTAGGACAGGGTCCCGGGGAGCTGTTTTTT CASSALGQGPGELFF
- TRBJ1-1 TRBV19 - TGTGCCAGTAGTCCGACAGCCAAAGAAGAAGCTTTCTTT CASSPTAKEEAFF
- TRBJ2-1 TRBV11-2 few TGTGCCAGCAGCTTAGTTGGATTGAAGCACAATGAGCAGTTCTTC CASSLVGLKHNEQFF
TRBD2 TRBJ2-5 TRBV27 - TGTGCCACCAGGGGACTAGCGGGAGGGGAACTAGAGACCCAGTACTTC CATRGLAGGELETQYF
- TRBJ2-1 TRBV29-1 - TGCAGCGAGTTAGACAGTCTCCACAATGAGCAGTTCTTC CSELDSLHNEQFF
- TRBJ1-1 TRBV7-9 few TGTGCCAGCAGCTTAGGGTGGGGGGATGACACTGAAGCTTTCTTT CASSLGWGDDTEAFF
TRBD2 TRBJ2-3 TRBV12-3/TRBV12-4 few TGTGCCAGCAGCCCGAAAACTAGCGGGAGAGCAGATACGCAGTATTTT CASSPKTSGRADTQYF
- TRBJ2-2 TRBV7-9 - TGTGCCAGCAGCCTCCCGCACACCGGGGAGCTGTTTTTT CASSLPHTGELFF
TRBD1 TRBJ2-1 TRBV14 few TGTGCCAGCAGCCAACAGGGGGATGAGCAGTTCTTC CASSQQGDEQFF
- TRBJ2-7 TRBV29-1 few TGCAGCGTTCTATGGGGCAGCTCCTACGAGCAGTACTTC CSVLWGSSYEQYF
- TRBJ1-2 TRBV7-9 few TGTGCCAGCAGCGAGGGGTCCCTCTATGGCTACACCTTC CASSEGSLYGYTF
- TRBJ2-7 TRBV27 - TGTGCCAGCAGTATACGGACCTCCTACGAGCAGTACTTC CASSIRTSYEQYF
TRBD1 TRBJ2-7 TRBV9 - TGTGCCAGCAGCGTCGGGACAGGCCCACTCGAGCAGTACTTC CASSVGTGPLEQYF
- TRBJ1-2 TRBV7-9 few TGTGCCAGCAGCTTTTCCGCAGGGGAAGGGATAGGCTACACCTTC CASSFSAGEGIGYTF
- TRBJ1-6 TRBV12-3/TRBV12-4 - TGTGCCAGCAGTCCTACAGGATACAATAATTCACCCCTCCACTTT CASSPTGYNNSPLHF
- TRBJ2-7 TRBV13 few TGTGCCAGCAGCTTCGGAGGGGCGGCCTACGAGCAGTACTTC CASSFGGAAYEQYF
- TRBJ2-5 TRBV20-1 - TGCAGTGCTAGAACGGGGACCCAGTACTTC CSARTGTQYF